The clone carrying this T cell receptor beta chain has more than one count but fewer than ten. What was amplified from RNA transcripts were TCR beta CDR3 regions. The HTBI primer set served for first-round RT-PCR of the TCR CDR3. Via MiXCR, TCRdb re-called the multiplex PCR reads, giving one row per CDR3 protein. The top ten hold approximately 49% of the sample, which has under 350,000 distinct CDR3 sequences, 18% seen once. The data originate from a study of T cells in Graves' hyperthyroidism and ophthalmopathy. Researchers defined stable Graves' hyperthyroidism as no ophthalmopathy progression within 18 months. Germline values: CDR1 SGHDN, CDR2 FVKESK. Trimming cost V 4 bases and J 0 bases, with 9 bases left between them. The length of the CDR3 is 15 residues.

Sample: blood. This chain joins TRBV14 and TRBJ1-4; D ambiguous. The clonotype originates from a woman in her fifties or sixties with Graves' hyperthyroidism. The CDR3 sequence is CASSPRSPTNEKLFF. For the CDR3, the DNA is TGTGCCAGCAGCCCCCGGAGCCCAACTAATGAAAAACTGTTTTTT.